A selection of T cell receptor beta chains follows, all from one sample in a study of PD-1 blockade in classical Hodgkin lymphoma. Generated by immunoSEQ multiplex PCR, the TCRdb table keeps only in-frame clones and is missing some. The table records around 18,000 clones, about three quarters of them present only once. The input for sequencing was CD4+ T cells from blood, taken before the fourth cycle of nivolumab. These receptors were taken from a human donor with classical Hodgkin lymphoma. CDR3s leave out the opening cysteine and the closing phenylalanine or tryptophan. A D gene is named only where the DNA matches it firmly. Clone size is given for some rows only: seen once, a few or many times, or a class if the clone is expanded.

- | once | TRBV19 | ASSIGQAFYSGYT
- | - | TRBV7-6 | ATALSYTGFSYNEQF
- | once | TRBV9 | ASSVVGWSSAGTGANVLT
- | - | TRBV6-6 | ASSYGTNTEAF
- | once | TRBV21-1 | ASSPRGLAGREYETQY
- | - | TRBV5-1 | ASSGQGSGTEAF
TRBD1 | - | TRBV6-6 | ASSRMTGLAGKLF
- | - | TRBV5-4 | AGVDPRGGNTIY
- | - | TRBV7-9 | ASSQPGGSTDTQY
TRBD2 | - | TRBV5-1 | ASSLTAGGPGSYNEQF
TRBD1 | - | TRBV29-1 | SVLGQGITDTQY
- | - | TRBV15 | ATSREARGAPDTQY
TRBD1 | - | TRBV27 | ASRTGGRGIPNGEQY
- | few | TRBV19 | ASSQGRATNEKLF
TRBD2 | - | TRBV5-1 | ASSPGALLAGEGNTQY
TRBD2 | - | TRBV11-2 | ASSPLAGAAGEQY
TRBD2 | - | TRBV5-4 | ASSSSGGHTDTQY
- | - | TRBV11-2 | ASSLNAAFLEPGNTIY
TRBD1 | - | TRBV9 | ASSVQPGQGSFIYGYT
TRBD2 | - | TRBV7-7 | ASSPGLAGGHETQY